The 20 T cell receptor beta chains in this list originate from one sample, sequenced in a study of blood T cells in healthy people across ages. It was with a sample-barcoded 5' primer and a J-beta primer mix that a second PCR of about 6 to 12 cycles was run. TCRdb itself ran the 5' RACE reads through MiXCR, one entry per CDR3 protein. The data hold about 1,800,000 distinct CDR3 sequences, with under 30% observed a single time. The sequencing input was blood. These receptors all come from a woman aged 25 to 45 in good health.

The table lists this clonotype with a few counts. V gene TRBV20-1 combines with J gene TRBJ2-7; TRBD1 matches at 8 bases. V was pared by 3 bases and J by 5 bases, with 9 bases of the junction left unmatched. CDR1 DFQATT and CDR2 SNEGSKA come from the germline V gene (reference sequence). The CDR3 contains 14 residues. CDR3 residues: CSASRRQGKDEQYF. The CDR3 nucleotides are TGCAGTGCTAGTCGGCGACAGGGGAAGGACGAGCAGTACTTC.

V and J are TRBV18 and TRBJ2-7, with unresolved D. The V end was cut by 6 bases, the J end by 6 bases, with 15 bases between. The CDR3 spans 13 residues. Germline values: CDR1 KGHSH, CDR2 LQKENI. The CDR3 region is CASSETLPGEQYF. Written as DNA, the CDR3 is TGTGCCAGCTCGGAGACTCTTCCCGGCGAGCAGTACTTC. Complete variable domain (other parts from reference TRBV18 and TRBJ2-7): NAGVMQNPRHLVRRRGQEARLRCSPMKGHSHVYWYRQLPEEGLKFMVYLQKENIIDESGMPKERFSAEFPKEGPSILRIQQVVRGDSAAYFCASSETLPGEQYFGPGTRLTVT.

Only a few counts were recorded for this clonotype. The genes are TRBV5-5 and TRBJ2-1; TRBD2 might be the D (5 bases). CDR1 and CDR2 (germline): SGHKS, YYEKEE (reference sequence). Trimming pared 4 bases from V and 0 bases from J, leaving 11 bases between. The CDR3 consists of 15 residues. This CDR3 is CASSEDSLSYNEQFF. The CDR3 nucleotides read TGTGCCAGCAGCGAGGACTCCCTCTCCTACAATGAGCAGTTCTTC.

The rearrangement uses TRBV12-3 or TRBV12-4 and TRBJ2-3; 8 bases fit TRBD2. With 8 bases clipped from V and 1 base from J, the junction kept 8 bases outside the gene matches. The CDR3 has 15 amino acids. The CDR3 coding sequence is TGTGCCAGCTCCCCCCAAGCGGGGGGCACAGATACGCAGTATTTT. Amino acids: CASSPQAGGTDTQYF.

This clonotype was seen ten or more times. This sequence joins TRBV12-3 or TRBV12-4 and TRBJ1-2, with 10 nucleotides matching TRBD1. V shed 8 bases and J 8 bases; nucleotides not matched to a gene: 8. CDR3 length: 13 amino acids. CDR3 protein: CASSPDRGRGYTF. The CDR3 DNA is TGTGCCAGCTCACCTGACAGGGGGCGAGGCTACACCTTC.

The chain couples TRBV29-1 to TRBJ2-7, with unresolved D. The V gene lost 6 bases and the J gene lost 3 bases, with 12 bases spanning the gap. The CDR3 covers 12 residues. The germline gives CDR1 SQVTM, CDR2 ANQGSEA. The CDR3 coding sequence is TGCAGCGTAGAAACTGGCTGCTACGAGCAGTACTTC. Translation: CSVETGCYEQYF.

As for this clonotype: At one of its ends the junction is not consistent with the germline gene, which may arise from a read error. The chain is built from TRBV20-1 and TRBJ2-5; TRBD1 matches at 9 bases. CDR1 DFQATT and CDR2 SNEGSKA come from the germline V gene (reference sequence). The CDR3 spans 16 residues. The CDR3 nucleotides read TGCAGTACTAGAGAAATCGTGACCGGGACAGGGAGGGCCCAGTACTTC. This gives the protein CSTREIVTGTGRAQYF.

This clonotype showed up just a few times. V and J are TRBV2 and TRBJ2-7; no firm D call. The V gene lost 8 bases and the J gene lost 0 bases, with 11 bases spanning the gap. Looked up from germline, CDR1 is SNHLY and CDR2 is FYNNEI. The CDR3 has 13 amino acids. CDR3 sequence reads: CASFKPPSYEQYF. In DNA, the CDR3 is TGTGCCAGCTTTAAGCCCCCCTCCTACGAGCAGTACTTC. Combining the CDR3 with reference TRBV2 and TRBJ2-7 gives the whole variable domain EPEVTQTPSHQVTQMGQEVILRCVPISNHLYFYWYRQILGQKVEFLVSFYNNEISEKSEIFDDQFSVERPDGSNFTLKIRSTKLEDSAMYFCASFKPPSYEQYFGPGTRLTVT.

This clonotype was counted a few times. The J gene is TRBJ2-2, the V gene TRBV11-2; D may be TRBD1 (6 bases). Germline CDR1 SGHAT, CDR2 FQNNGV. V lost 1 base, J lost 5 bases, and 11 bases lay in between. CDR3 length: 15 amino acids. For the CDR3, the DNA is TGTGCCAGCAGCTTAGTTTGGGGGCTGACCGGGGAGCTGTTTTTT. Amino acid sequence: CASSLVWGLTGELFF.

This clonotype was seen a few times. The chain carries TRBV20-1 and TRBJ2-1; TRBD2 matches 9 bases. V gave up 7 bases and J gave up 8 bases; unmatched junction bases: 15. The germline V gene encodes CDR1 DFQATT and CDR2 SNEGSKA (reference sequence). The CDR3 runs to 15 residues. CDR3 sequence reads: CSVRMASGINDEQFF. The CDR3 DNA sequence: TGCAGTGTCAGGATGGCTAGCGGGATTAACGATGAGCAGTTCTTC.

This clonotype was seen many times. V usage is TRBV29-1 and J usage is TRBJ2-1; 9 bases align to TRBD1. CDR1 is SQVTM, CDR2 ANQGSEA, per germline. The V segment lost 7 bases and the J segment 3 bases; nucleotides outside the gene matches: 4. The CDR3 is 13 residues long. CDR3 in amino acids: CSASTGGYNEQFF. The CDR3 DNA is TGCAGCGCCTCGACAGGGGGCTACAATGAGCAGTTCTTC.

V is TRBV28 and J is TRBJ2-5, with D possibly TRBD2 on 6 matching bases. Gene TRBJ2-7 matches the end of the DNA better, so the J call may be wrong. The germline CDR1 and CDR2 sequences are MDHEN and SYDVKM. This CDR3 region has 15 residues. CDR3 bases: TGTGCCAGCAGTTATCCCTGGGGCGGGGAGAACGAGCAGTACTTC. It yields the protein CASSYPWGGENEQYF.

The sample holds a few counts of this clonotype. The chain has TRBV12-3 or TRBV12-4 and TRBJ2-7, with a possible D match to TRBD1 (6 bases). This CDR3 is 12 amino acids long. The ends were cut back, 6 bases at V and 10 bases at J, with 16 bases in the middle. Written as DNA, the CDR3 is TGTGCCAGCAGCACACAAGACAGGCCCCAGTACTTC. Its translation: CASSTQDRPQYF.

This clonotype appeared once. This CDR3 is CASRQGLDQPQHF. CDR3 sequence (DNA): TGTGCCAGCAGACAGGGATTAGATCAGCCCCAGCATTTT. The gene calls are TRBV25-1 and TRBJ1-5; TRBD1 might be the D (6 bases). Germline CDR1 is MGHDK and CDR2 is SYGVNS. The CDR3 runs 13 residues. V lost 6 bases and J lost 5, with 11 bases in between.

A single count supports this clonotype. The missing conserved phenylalanine or tryptophan at the end of this CDR3 makes a read error likely. The chain links TRBV6-2 or TRBV6-3 to TRBJ2-2; 13 bases align to TRBD2. The V and J ends lost 6 bases and 5 bases, in that order; junction bases with no gene match: 21. The CDR3 is made up of 21 amino acids. Per the germline V gene, CDR1 is MNHEY and CDR2 is SVGEGT. The CDR3 reads CASSLTSGRFFSKIFTGELFC. The CDR3 nucleotides are TGTGCCAGCAGCTTGACTAGCGGGAGGTTCTTCTCGAAAATTTTTACCGGGGAGCTGTTTTGT.

This clonotype was seen a few times. The chain carries TRBV21-1 and TRBJ2-7; the listed D gene, TRBD2, was not tested against the DNA. TRBV21-1 is given as a pseudogene. This CDR3 has 16 amino acids. CDR3 bases: TGTGCCAGCAGCAAAGAATTAGAGACTAGCGGGTACGAGCAGTACTTC. As protein: CASSKELETSGYEQYF.

The chain recombines TRBV19 with TRBJ1-5; D is unclear. Germline CDR1 and CDR2: LNHDA and SQIVND (reference sequence). V was trimmed by 4 bases and J by 0 bases, leaving 10 bases between them. The CDR3 loop spans 15 amino acids. CDR3 loop: CASSSLSYSNQPQHF. Written as DNA, the CDR3 is TGTGCCAGTAGTAGTCTCAGCTATAGCAATCAGCCCCAGCATTTT.

V and J are TRBV7-9 and TRBJ2-1; 8 bases match TRBD2. The V gene's germline CDR1 is SEHNR and CDR2 FQNEAQ (reference sequence). With V trimmed by 4 bases and J by 5 bases, 10 bases remained unmatched. The CDR3 is 16 residues long. The CDR3 reads CASSSDRVAGHNEQFF. The CDR3 DNA reads as TGTGCCAGCAGCTCGGACCGGGTAGCGGGACACAATGAGCAGTTCTTC.

Worth noting for this clonotype: A much more abundant neighbour one base away suggests this may be a read error. The V gene is TRBV20-1, the J gene TRBJ2-5, with 10 bases that match TRBD2. CDR1 DFQATT and CDR2 SNEGSKA come from the germline V gene (reference sequence). The V gene end was trimmed by 6 bases and the J gene end by 2 bases; junction bases not matched to a gene: 9. The CDR3 consists of 15 residues. Here the CDR3 reads CSAATSGDFQETQYF. The CDR3 DNA sequence: TGCAGTGCGGCTACTAGCGGGGATTTTCAAGAGACCCAGTACTTC.

The CDR3 region is CASSSGLAGGADTQYF. Here the CDR3 DNA reads TGTGCCAGCAGCTCGGGACTAGCGGGAGGGGCAGATACGCAGTATTTT. The chain has TRBV7-2 and TRBJ2-3; 16 bases map to TRBD2. This CDR3 is built from 16 residues. With 4 bases clipped from V and 4 bases from J, the junction kept 2 bases outside the gene matches. Germline CDR1 is SGHTA and CDR2 is FQGNSA.